Following are 25 T cell receptor beta chains from one sample sequenced in a study of shared clonotypes between healthy human individuals. The naive CD8 population came from CD45RO-negative cells selected for CCR7, without terminally differentiated effector memory CD45RA+ cells. Libraries were prepared by immunoSEQ multiplex PCR; TCRdb keeps only in-frame clonotypes and omits some of them. The sample holds under 700,000 clones; approximately 95% are singletons and the top ten take over 0.1%. The sequencing input was naive CD8+ T cells sorted from blood. The receptors shown here come from a young woman in good health.

The CDR3 reads CASSQDSLAGGDNEQFF. The CDR3 DNA follows: TGCGCCAGCAGCCAAGATAGTCTAGCGGGGGGGGACAATGAGCAGTTCTTC. This sequence joins TRBV4-1 and TRBJ2-1, with 12 bases identical to TRBD2. J gave up 5 bases and V 0 bases, and 5 bases lay outside the gene matches. The CDR3 is 17 residues long. The germline V gene encodes CDR1 MGHRA and CDR2 YSYEKL.

The rearrangement links TRBV30 to TRBJ2-1; D is unresolved. Trimming cost V 3 bases and J 6 bases, with 33 bases left between them. There are 20 residues in the CDR3. CDR1 GTSNPN and CDR2 SVGIG come from the germline V gene (reference sequence). In DNA form, the CDR3 reads TGTGCCTGGAGCACTTGTACTTCGTTTCAGGTTTTTCGGGTATGCAATGAGCAGTTCTTC. Translated: CAWSTCTSFQVFRVCNEQFF.

J is TRBJ2-7 and V is TRBV6-1; 7 bases agree with TRBD2. The CDR3 sequence is 15 residues long. V was clipped by 6 bases and J by 2 bases; unmatched bases: 10. The germline CDR1 and CDR2 sequences are MNHNS and SASEGT. CDR3 in DNA: TGTGCCAGCAGCGAGGGAGCGGGGTCTCCCTACGAGCAGTACTTC. Protein sequence: CASSEGAGSPYEQYF.

The chain links TRBV7-9 to TRBJ2-7; TRBD2 is a possible D gene (6 bases). Trimming removed 7 bases at V and 6 bases at J, with 13 bases between. Germline V CDR1 and CDR2: SEHNR, FQNEAQ (reference sequence). The CDR3 has 12 amino acids. CDR3 nucleotides: TGTGCCAGCACTAGCGTAGTCGGCGAGCAGTACTTC. It is translated as CASTSVVGEQYF. Looking up the rest from reference TRBV7-9 and TRBJ2-7 gives the full variable domain: DTGVSQNPRHKITKRGQNVTFRCDPISEHNRLYWYRQTLGQGPEFLTYFQNEAQLEKSRLLSDRFSAERPKGSFSTLEIQRTEQGDSAMYLCASTSVVGEQYFGPGTRLTVT.

The genes are TRBV4-2 and TRBJ2-5; 9 bases are a match to TRBD1. Judging by the DNA end, TRBJ2-7 fits better; the J call may be wrong. The V gene's germline CDR1 is LGHNA and CDR2 YNFKEQ. The length of the CDR3 is 17 residues. The CDR3 DNA reads TGTGCCAGCAGCCAAGAACCGGGACAGGGAGTTTTCTACGAGCAGTACTTC. Translation gives CASSQEPGQGVFYEQYF.

In regard to this clone: In the same sample, other DNA sequences code for this CDR3. The chain couples TRBV19 to TRBJ2-7; D remains ambiguous. V lost 1 base and J 2 bases, leaving 6 bases between the germline ends. The length of the CDR3 is 13 residues. In germline, CDR1 is LNHDA, CDR2 SQIVND (reference sequence). This CDR3 is CASSIGLAYEQYF. CDR3 nucleotide sequence: TGTGCCAGTAGTATAGGGCTAGCCTACGAGCAGTACTTC.

Points on this clone: Other nucleotide sequences from this sample produce the same CDR3. The V gene is TRBV7-8, the J gene TRBJ2-5, with a possible D match to TRBD2 (6 bases). The length of the CDR3 is 14 residues. Per germline, CDR1 SGHVS and CDR2 FQNEAQ. Trimming removed 2 bases at V and 3 bases at J, with 10 bases between. As DNA, the CDR3 is TGTGCCAGCAGCTTACTCGCGGGAAAAGAGACCCAGTACTTC. Amino acid sequence: CASSLLAGKETQYF.

The chain recombines TRBV7-3 with TRBJ2-3; unclear D gene. Germline V gene sequence: CDR1 SGHTA, CDR2 FQGTGA. Trimming left V 6 bases short and J 0 bases short, with 13 bases between. The CDR3 loop spans 15 amino acids. The DNA for the CDR3 is TGTGCCAGCAGATTCGGGCAGATTAGCACAGATACGCAGTATTTT. Translated, it gives CASRFGQISTDTQYF.

The genes are TRBV12-1 and TRBJ2-7; the D call of TRBD1 is as the table states it, not checked on the DNA. TRBV12-1 is marked as a pseudogene. The CDR3 consists of 13 residues. The CDR3 DNA sequence: TGTGCCAGCAGTGACAGGGTTCTCTACGAGCAGTACTTC. It translates to CASSDRVLYEQYF.

The chain is built from TRBV6-1 and TRBJ2-7; D unclear. The CDR3 totals 12 residues. The V end was cut by 3 bases, the J end by 2 bases, with 5 bases between. Germline V gene sequence: CDR1 MNHNS, CDR2 SASEGT. CDR3 DNA: TGTGCCAGCAGTGAGGAAACCTACGAGCAGTACTTC. Translating gives CASSEETYEQYF.

The DNA of the CDR3 is TGTGCCAGCAGCTGGACAGGGGGCCACGAGCAGTACTTC. It yields the protein CASSWTGGHEQYF. This chain uses TRBV5-4 with TRBJ2-7; the match to TRBD1 covers 11 bases. Germline assignment: CDR1 SGHNT and CDR2 YYREEE (reference sequence). J gave up 5 bases and V 3 bases, and 1 base lay outside the gene matches. This CDR3 spans 13 amino acids.

The rearrangement uses TRBV9 and TRBJ2-1; 14 bases line up with TRBD2. This CDR3 comprises 17 residues. Germline assignment: CDR1 SGDLS and CDR2 YYNGEE. The junction had 3 bases not matched to a gene; V was cut back by 4 bases and J by 0 bases. The CDR3 sequence is CASSPTSGRASYNEQFF. The CDR3 DNA follows: TGTGCCAGCAGCCCGACTAGCGGGAGGGCCTCCTACAATGAGCAGTTCTTC.

V and J are TRBV11-1 and TRBJ2-5; 10 bases align to TRBD2. CDR1 is SGHAT, CDR2 FQDESV, per germline (reference sequence). V was pared by 3 bases and J by 2 bases, with 3 bases of the junction left unmatched. The CDR3 spans 15 residues. Written as DNA, the CDR3 is TGTGCCAGCAGCTTCAGCGGGAGGGGGCAAGAGACCCAGTACTTC. Protein product: CASSFSGRGQETQYF.

The V gene is TRBV13, the J gene TRBJ2-3; tentatively, D is TRBD2 (6 bases). Germline V gene sequence: CDR1 PRHDT, CDR2 FYEKMQ (reference sequence). The V gene lost 3 bases and the J gene lost 4 bases, with 17 bases spanning the gap. This CDR3 is 16 amino acids long. The CDR3 reads CASSFRDGGSPDTQYF. In DNA form, the CDR3 reads TGTGCCAGCAGCTTCAGAGACGGAGGGAGTCCAGATACGCAGTATTTT.

The chain joins TRBV5-6 to TRBJ2-7; 8 nucleotides match TRBD2. This CDR3 comprises 14 residues. Germline loops: CDR1 SGHDT, CDR2 YYEEEE. The trim removed 4 bases at V and 0 bases at J, leaving 3 bases unmatched. CDR3: CASSHGTSSYEQYF. CDR3 sequence (DNA): TGTGCCAGCAGCCACGGGACTAGCTCCTACGAGCAGTACTTC.

The V and J genes are TRBV28 and TRBJ2-2, with 9 bases matching TRBD2. The junction had 8 bases not matched to a gene; V was cut back by 6 bases and J by 6 bases. Per germline, CDR1 MDHEN and CDR2 SYDVKM. There are 15 residues in the CDR3. The CDR3 nucleotides read TGTGCCAGCAGCCTCGGGACTAGCTCGGCCGGGGAGCTGTTTTTT. This sequence encodes CASSLGTSSAGELFF.

CDR3 sequence reads: CASSIRPIQGETEAFF. CDR3 bases: TGTGCCAGCAGCATTCGCCCGATACAGGGAGAAACTGAAGCTTTCTTT. The V gene is TRBV7-9, the J gene TRBJ1-1; D perhaps matches TRBD1 (6 bases). This CDR3 is built from 16 residues. The V gene lost 5 bases and the J gene lost 5 bases, with 21 bases spanning the gap. From germline, CDR1 is SEHNR and CDR2 FQNEAQ (reference sequence).

The CDR3 sequence is CAWSVGDSRGYTF. CDR3 sequence (DNA): TGTGCCTGGAGTGTAGGGGACTCGAGGGGCTACACCTTC. V and J are TRBV30 and TRBJ1-2; TRBD1 might be the D (5 bases). V was pared by 0 bases and J by 8 bases, with 13 bases between. The germline V gene has CDR1 GTSNPN and CDR2 SVGIG (reference sequence). The CDR3 is made up of 13 amino acids.

Here the CDR3 reads CASSRPGPTNTEAFF. CDR3 nucleotide sequence: TGTGCCAGCAGCCGACCGGGACCGACGAACACTGAAGCTTTCTTT. The gene calls are TRBV11-2 and TRBJ1-1, with D possibly TRBD1 on 5 matching bases. The CDR3 extends over 15 amino acids. Germline V lookup: CDR1 SGHAT, CDR2 FQNNGV. Trimming took 5 bases from V and 1 from J, leaving 14 bases between them.

V is TRBV28 and J is TRBJ2-1; 10 bases map to TRBD2. Germline assignment: CDR1 MDHEN and CDR2 SYDVKM. This CDR3 has 14 amino acids. Germline trimming cut 10 bases from V and 4 bases from J; bases unmatched to any gene: 7. The CDR3 sequence is CAIALAGVYNEQFF. The CDR3 nucleotides read TGTGCCATTGCTCTAGCGGGGGTTTACAATGAGCAGTTCTTC.

The chain carries TRBV7-9 and TRBJ2-1, with D possibly being TRBD2 (6 bases). Germline lookup yields CDR1 SEHNR and CDR2 FQNEAQ (reference sequence). There are 15 residues in the CDR3. The ends were cut back, 5 bases at V and 9 bases at J, with 20 bases in the middle. The CDR3 loop reads CASSVTTRVGSEQFF. For the CDR3, the DNA is TGTGCCAGCAGCGTAACGACTAGGGTTGGCAGTGAGCAGTTCTTC.

The CDR3 nucleotides read TGTGCCAGCAGTTTATCGTCCAGCGGGGGTTACGAGCAGTACTTC. Its protein product is CASSLSSSGGYEQYF. The rearrangement links TRBV27 to TRBJ2-7; TRBD2 matches 8 bases. Germline lookup yields CDR1 MNHEY and CDR2 SMNVEV (reference sequence). The CDR3 covers 15 residues. V gave up 0 bases and J gave up 4 bases; unmatched junction bases: 5.

This clone appeared a single time. The gene calls are TRBV7-9 and TRBJ2-7; perhaps TRBD1 as D (6 bases). This CDR3 region has 15 residues. V dropped 4 bases and J dropped 3 bases, with 16 bases sitting between them. The germline gives CDR1 SEHNR, CDR2 FQNEAQ (reference sequence). CDR3 coding DNA: TGTGCCAGCAGCTCGTTCAGGGGTACGGGCTACGAGCAGTACTTC. Residues: CASSSFRGTGYEQYF.

This rearrangement joins TRBV9 to TRBJ2-1, with unresolved D. Germline-derived CDR1 and CDR2 are SGDLS and YYNGEE. V was trimmed by 0 bases and J by 9 bases, leaving 4 bases between them. The CDR3 consists of 11 residues. The chain's CDR3 is CASSVGPEQFF. Here the CDR3 DNA reads TGTGCCAGCAGCGTAGGTCCTGAGCAGTTCTTC. Drawing the rest from reference TRBV9 and TRBJ2-1, the complete variable domain is DSGVTQTPKHLITATGQRVTLRCSPRSGDLSVYWYQQSLDQGLQFLIQYYNGEERAKGNILERFSAQQFPDLHSELNLSSLELGDSALYFCASSVGPEQFFGPGTRLTVL.

Notes on this clone: This CDR3 is also generated by other DNA sequences in the sample. The chain uses TRBV27 and TRBJ2-1; 12 nucleotides match TRBD2. This CDR3 has 15 residues. CDR1 is MNHEY and CDR2 is SMNVEV in the germline V gene (reference sequence). V shed 6 bases and J 4 bases; nucleotides not matched to a gene: 4. CDR3: CASSPGLAGYNEQFF. CDR3 coding DNA: TGTGCCAGCAGCCCAGGACTAGCGGGGTACAATGAGCAGTTCTTC.